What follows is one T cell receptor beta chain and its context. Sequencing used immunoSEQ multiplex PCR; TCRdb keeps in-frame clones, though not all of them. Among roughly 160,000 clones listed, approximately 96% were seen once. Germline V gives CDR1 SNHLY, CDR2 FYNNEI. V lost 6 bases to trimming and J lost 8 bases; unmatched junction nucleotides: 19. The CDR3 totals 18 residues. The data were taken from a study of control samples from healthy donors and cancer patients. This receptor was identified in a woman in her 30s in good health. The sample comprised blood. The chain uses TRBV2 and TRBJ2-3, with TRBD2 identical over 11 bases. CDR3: CASSDAGGLAGPGGTQYF. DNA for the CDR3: TGTGCCAGCAGCGATGCCGGCGGACTAGCGGGCCCCGGGGGTACGCAGTATTTT.